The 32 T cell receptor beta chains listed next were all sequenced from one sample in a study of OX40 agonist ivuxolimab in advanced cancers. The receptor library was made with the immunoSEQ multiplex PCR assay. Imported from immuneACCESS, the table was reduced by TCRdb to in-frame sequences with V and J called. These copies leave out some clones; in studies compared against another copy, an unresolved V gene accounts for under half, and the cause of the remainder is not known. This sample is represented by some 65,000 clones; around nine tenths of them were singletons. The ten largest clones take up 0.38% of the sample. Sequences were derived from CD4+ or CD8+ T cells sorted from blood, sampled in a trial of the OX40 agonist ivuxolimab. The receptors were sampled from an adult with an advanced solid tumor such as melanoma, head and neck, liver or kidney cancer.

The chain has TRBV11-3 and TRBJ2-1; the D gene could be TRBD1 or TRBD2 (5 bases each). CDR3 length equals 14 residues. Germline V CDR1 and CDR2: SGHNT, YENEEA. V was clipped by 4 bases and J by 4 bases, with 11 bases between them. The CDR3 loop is CASSSGRKYNEQFF. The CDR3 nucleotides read TGTGCCAGCAGCTCGGGACGAAAATACAATGAGCAGTTCTTC. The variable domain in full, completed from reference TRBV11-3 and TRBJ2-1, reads EAGVVQSPRYKIIEKKQPVAFWCNPISGHNTLYWYLQNLGQGPELLIRYENEEAVDDSQLPKDRFSAERLKGVDSTLKIQPAELGDSAVYLCASSSGRKYNEQFFGPGTRLTVL.

Written as DNA, the CDR3 is TGTGCCAGCAGTTCCCTCTCTCTTTCGTACGAGCAGTACTTC. It encodes CASSSLSLSYEQYF. The rearrangement joins TRBV28 to TRBJ2-7; D not resolved. The V and J ends lost 4 bases and 4 bases respectively, with 14 bases between them. CDR3 size: 14 residues. Germline assignment: CDR1 MDHEN and CDR2 SYDVKM. Filled out from reference TRBV28 and TRBJ2-7, the complete variable domain reads DVKVTQSSRYLVKRTGEKVFLECVQDMDHENMFWYRQDPGLGLRLIYFSYDVKMKEKGDIPEGYSVSREKKERFSLILESASTNQTSMYLCASSSLSLSYEQYFGPGTRLTVT.

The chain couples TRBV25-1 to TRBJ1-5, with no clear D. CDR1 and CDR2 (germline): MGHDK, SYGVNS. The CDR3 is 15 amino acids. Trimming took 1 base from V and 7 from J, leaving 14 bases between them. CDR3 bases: TGTGCCAGCAGTGAATCGGCCGGGGTAGGCCAGCCCCAGCATTTT. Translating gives CASSESAGVGQPQHF. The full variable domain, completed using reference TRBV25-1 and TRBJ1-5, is EADIYQTPRYLVIGTGKKITLECSQTMGHDKMYWYQQDPGMELHLIHYSYGVNSTEKGDLSSESTVSRIRTEHFPLTLESARPSHTSQYLCASSESAGVGQPQHFGDGTRLSIL.

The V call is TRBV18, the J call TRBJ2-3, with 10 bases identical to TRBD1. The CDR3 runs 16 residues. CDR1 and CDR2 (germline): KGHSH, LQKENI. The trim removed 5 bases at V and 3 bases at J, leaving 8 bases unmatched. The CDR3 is CASSTWTGGETDTQYF. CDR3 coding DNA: TGTGCCAGCTCAACCTGGACAGGGGGGGAAACAGATACGCAGTATTTT. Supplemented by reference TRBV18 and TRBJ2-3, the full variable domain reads NAGVMQNPRHLVRRRGQEARLRCSPMKGHSHVYWYRQLPEEGLKFMVYLQKENIIDESGMPKERFSAEFPKEGPSILRIQQVVRGDSAAYFCASSTWTGGETDTQYFGPGTRLTVL.

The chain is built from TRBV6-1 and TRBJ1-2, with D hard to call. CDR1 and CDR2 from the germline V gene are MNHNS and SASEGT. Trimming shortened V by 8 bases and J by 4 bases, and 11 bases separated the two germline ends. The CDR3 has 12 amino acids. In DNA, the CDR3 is TGTGCCAGCGTGAGTCTAACCTATGGCTACACCTTC. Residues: CASVSLTYGYTF.

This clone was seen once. CDR3 amino acids: CASSPTHSGANVLTF. In nucleotides, the CDR3 is TGTGCCAGCTCACCCACCCACTCTGGGGCCAACGTCCTGACTTTC. V is TRBV18 and J is TRBJ2-6; D is ambiguous. CDR1 KGHSH and CDR2 LQKENI come from the germline V gene. This CDR3 has 15 amino acids. V shed 3 bases and J shed 0 bases, with 6 bases lying between them.

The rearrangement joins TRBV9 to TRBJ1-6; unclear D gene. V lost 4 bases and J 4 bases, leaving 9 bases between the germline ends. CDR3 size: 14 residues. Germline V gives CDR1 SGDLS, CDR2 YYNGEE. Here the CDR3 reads CASSPPEYNSPLHF. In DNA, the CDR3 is TGTGCCAGCAGCCCCCCGGAGTATAATTCACCCCTCCACTTT.

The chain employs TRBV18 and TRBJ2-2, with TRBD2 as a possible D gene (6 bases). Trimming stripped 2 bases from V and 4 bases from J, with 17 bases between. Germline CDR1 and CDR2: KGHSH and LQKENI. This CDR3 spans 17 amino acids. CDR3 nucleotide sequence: TGTGCCAGCTCACCAATGGGGAGGCAGGCGACCACCGGGGAGCTGTTTTTT. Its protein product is CASSPMGRQATTGELFF.

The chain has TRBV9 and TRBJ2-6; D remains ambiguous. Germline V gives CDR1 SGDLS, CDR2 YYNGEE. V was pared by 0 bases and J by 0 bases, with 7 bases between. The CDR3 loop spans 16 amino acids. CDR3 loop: CASSVDMDSGANVLTF. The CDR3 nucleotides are TGTGCCAGCAGCGTAGACATGGACTCTGGGGCCAACGTCCTGACTTTC.

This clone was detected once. CDR3 region: CASSSSTASNEKLFF. The DNA of the CDR3 is TGTGCCAGCAGTTCCTCGACAGCCTCTAATGAAAAACTGTTTTTT. The J gene is TRBJ1-4, the V gene TRBV28, with D perhaps matching TRBD1 (5 bases). The CDR3 is 15 residues long. Germline loops: CDR1 MDHEN, CDR2 SYDVKM. V was clipped by 4 bases and J by 3 bases, with 12 bases between them.

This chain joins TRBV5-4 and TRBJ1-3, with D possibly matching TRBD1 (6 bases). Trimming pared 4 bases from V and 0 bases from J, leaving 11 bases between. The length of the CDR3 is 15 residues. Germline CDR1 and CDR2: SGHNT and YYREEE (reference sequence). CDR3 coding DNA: TGTGCCAGCAGCGTGGAGACAGGCTCTGGAAACACCATATATTTT. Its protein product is CASSVETGSGNTIYF.

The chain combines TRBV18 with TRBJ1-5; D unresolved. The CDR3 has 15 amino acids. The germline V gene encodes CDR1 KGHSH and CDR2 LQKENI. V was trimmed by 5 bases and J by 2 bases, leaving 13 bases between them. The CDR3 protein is CASSETAGGNQPQHF. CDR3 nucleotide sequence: TGTGCCAGCTCAGAGACCGCAGGAGGCAATCAGCCCCAGCATTTT.

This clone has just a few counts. The CDR3 DNA sequence: TGTGCCAGCAGCTTGACAGGGAAAGAGACCCAGTACTTC. Translation: CASSLTGKETQYF. The rearrangement links TRBV7-9 to TRBJ2-5; TRBD1 aligns across 7 bases. The CDR3 is made up of 13 amino acids. Germline CDR1 SEHNR, CDR2 FQNEAQ (reference sequence). V lost 3 bases and J lost 3; bases outside the gene matches: 1.

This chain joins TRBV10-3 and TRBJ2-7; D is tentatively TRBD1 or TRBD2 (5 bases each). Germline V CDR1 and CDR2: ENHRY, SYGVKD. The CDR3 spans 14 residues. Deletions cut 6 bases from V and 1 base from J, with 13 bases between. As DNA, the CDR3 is TGTGCCATCAGAAAATCCGGGACGTCCTACGAGCAGTACTTC. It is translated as CAIRKSGTSYEQYF.

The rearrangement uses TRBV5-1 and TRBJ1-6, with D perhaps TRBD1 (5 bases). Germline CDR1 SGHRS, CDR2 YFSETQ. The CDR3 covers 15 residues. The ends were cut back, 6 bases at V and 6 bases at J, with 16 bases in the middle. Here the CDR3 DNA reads TGCGCCAGCACTCGGGACGGAAGGACTAATTCACCCCTCCACTTT. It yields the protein CASTRDGRTNSPLHF.

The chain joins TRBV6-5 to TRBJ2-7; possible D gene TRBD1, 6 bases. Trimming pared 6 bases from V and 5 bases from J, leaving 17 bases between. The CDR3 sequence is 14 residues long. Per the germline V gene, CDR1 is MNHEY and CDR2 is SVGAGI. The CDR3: CASRTQGGGHEQYF. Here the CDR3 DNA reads TGTGCCAGCAGAACACAGGGTGGGGGCCACGAGCAGTACTTC.

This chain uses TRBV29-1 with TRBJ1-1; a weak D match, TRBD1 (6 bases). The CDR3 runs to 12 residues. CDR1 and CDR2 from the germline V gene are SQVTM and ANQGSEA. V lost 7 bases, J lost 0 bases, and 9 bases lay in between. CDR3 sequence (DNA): TGCAGCGCAGGGGAGCTGAACACTGAAGCTTTCTTT. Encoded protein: CSAGELNTEAFF.

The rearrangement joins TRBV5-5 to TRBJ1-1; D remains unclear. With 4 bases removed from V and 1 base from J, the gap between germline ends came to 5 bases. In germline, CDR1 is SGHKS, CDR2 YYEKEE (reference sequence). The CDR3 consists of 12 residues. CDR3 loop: CASSTANTEAFF. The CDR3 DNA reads TGTGCCAGCAGCACAGCGAACACTGAAGCTTTCTTT.

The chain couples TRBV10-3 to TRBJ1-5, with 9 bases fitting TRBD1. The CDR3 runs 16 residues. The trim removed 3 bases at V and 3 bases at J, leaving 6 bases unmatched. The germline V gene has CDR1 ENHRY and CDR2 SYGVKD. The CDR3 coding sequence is TGTGCCATCAGTGAAACGGGACAGGGCAACAATCAGCCCCAGCATTTT. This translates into CAISETGQGNNQPQHF.

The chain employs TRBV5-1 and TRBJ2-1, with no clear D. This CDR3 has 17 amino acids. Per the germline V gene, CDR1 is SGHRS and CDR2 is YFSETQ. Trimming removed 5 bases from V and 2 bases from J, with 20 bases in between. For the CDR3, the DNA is TGCGCCAGCAGATGGGTCCCGCCCCCAAGCCCCTACAATGAGCAGTTCTTC. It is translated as CASRWVPPPSPYNEQFF.

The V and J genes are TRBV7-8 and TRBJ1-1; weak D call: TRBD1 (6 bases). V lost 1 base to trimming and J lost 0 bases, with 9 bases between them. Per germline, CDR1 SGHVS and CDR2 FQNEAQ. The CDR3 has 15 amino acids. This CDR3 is CASSLDGGLNTEAFF. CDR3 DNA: TGTGCCAGCAGCTTAGATGGGGGGCTGAACACTGAAGCTTTCTTT.

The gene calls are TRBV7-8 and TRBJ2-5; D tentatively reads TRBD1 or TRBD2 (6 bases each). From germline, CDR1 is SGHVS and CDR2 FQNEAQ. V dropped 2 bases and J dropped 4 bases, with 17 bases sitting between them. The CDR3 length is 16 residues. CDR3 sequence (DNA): TGTGCCAGCAGCTTATCCACGGGGGCCAGGGGAGAGACCCAGTACTTC. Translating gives CASSLSTGARGETQYF.

CDR3 coding DNA: TGTGCCAGCAGCCCCGACCCGACAATGAATTCACCCCTCCACTTT. Amino acids: CASSPDPTMNSPLHF. The chain is built from TRBV4-2 and TRBJ1-6; D gene unclear. This CDR3 region has 15 residues. Trimming removed 4 bases at V and 7 bases at J, with 14 bases between. Germline values: CDR1 LGHNA, CDR2 YNFKEQ.

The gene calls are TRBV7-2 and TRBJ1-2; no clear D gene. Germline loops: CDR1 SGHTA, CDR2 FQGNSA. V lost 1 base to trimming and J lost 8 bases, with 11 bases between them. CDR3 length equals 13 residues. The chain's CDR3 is CASSLGGKEGYTF. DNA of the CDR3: TGTGCCAGCAGCTTAGGGGGAAAGGAAGGCTACACCTTC.

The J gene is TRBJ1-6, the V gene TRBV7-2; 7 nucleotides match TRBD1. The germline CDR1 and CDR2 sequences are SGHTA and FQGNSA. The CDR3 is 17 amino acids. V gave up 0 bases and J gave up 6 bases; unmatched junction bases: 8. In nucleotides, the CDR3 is TGTGCCAGCAGCTTAGCCCGGGTGGCAGGGGGTAATTCACCCCTCCACTTT. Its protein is CASSLARVAGGNSPLHF.

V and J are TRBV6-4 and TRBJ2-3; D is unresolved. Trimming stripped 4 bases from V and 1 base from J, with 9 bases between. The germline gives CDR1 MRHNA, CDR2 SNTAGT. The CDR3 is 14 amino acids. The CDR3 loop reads CASSAPDRTDTQYF. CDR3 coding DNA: TGTGCCAGCAGTGCCCCCGATCGCACAGATACGCAGTATTTT.

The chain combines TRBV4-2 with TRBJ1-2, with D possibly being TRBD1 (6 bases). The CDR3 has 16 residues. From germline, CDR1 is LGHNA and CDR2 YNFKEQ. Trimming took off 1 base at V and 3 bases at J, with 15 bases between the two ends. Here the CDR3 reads CASSQVGGAADYGYTF. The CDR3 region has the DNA TGTGCCAGCAGCCAAGTCGGGGGGGCGGCTGACTATGGCTACACCTTC.

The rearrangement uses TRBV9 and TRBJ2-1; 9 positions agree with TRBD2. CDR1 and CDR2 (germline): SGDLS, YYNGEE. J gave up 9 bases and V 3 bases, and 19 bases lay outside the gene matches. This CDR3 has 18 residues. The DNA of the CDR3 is TGTGCCAGCAGCGGAGGGACGCCGGGACTAGCAAGTGGTGGTGAGCAGTTCTTC. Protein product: CASSGGTPGLASGGEQFF.

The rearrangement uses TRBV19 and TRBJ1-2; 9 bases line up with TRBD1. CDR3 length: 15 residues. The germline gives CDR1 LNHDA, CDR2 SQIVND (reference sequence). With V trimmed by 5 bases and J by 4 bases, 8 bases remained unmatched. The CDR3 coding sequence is TGTGCCAGTAGTTCCGCGGGACAGGGCCTCTATGGCTACACCTTC. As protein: CASSSAGQGLYGYTF. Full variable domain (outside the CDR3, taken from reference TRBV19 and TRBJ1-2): DGGITQSPKYLFRKEGQNVTLSCEQNLNHDAMYWYRQDPGQGLRLIYYSQIVNDFQKGDIAEGYSVSREKKESFPLTVTSAQKNPTAFYLCASSSAGQGLYGYTFGSGTRLTVV.

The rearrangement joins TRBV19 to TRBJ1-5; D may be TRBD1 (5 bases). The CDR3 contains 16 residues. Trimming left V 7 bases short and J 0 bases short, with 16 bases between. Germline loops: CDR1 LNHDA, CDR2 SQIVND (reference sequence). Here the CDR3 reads CASTDQGPSSNQPQHF. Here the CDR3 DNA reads TGTGCCAGTACCGACCAGGGTCCATCTAGCAATCAGCCCCAGCATTTT.

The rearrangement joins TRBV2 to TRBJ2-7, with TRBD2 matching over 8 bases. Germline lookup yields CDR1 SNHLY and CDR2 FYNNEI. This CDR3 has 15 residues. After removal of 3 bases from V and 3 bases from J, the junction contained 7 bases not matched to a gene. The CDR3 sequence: CASSDLSGGRYEQYF. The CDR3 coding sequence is TGTGCCAGCAGTGATTTAAGCGGGGGACGCTACGAGCAGTACTTC.

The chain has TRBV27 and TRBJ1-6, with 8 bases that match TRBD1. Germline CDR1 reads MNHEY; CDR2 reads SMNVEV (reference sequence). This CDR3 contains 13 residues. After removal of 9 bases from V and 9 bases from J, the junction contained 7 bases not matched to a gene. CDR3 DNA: TGTGCCAGTGTTGGACAGGGAAGTTCACCCCTCCACTTT. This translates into CASVGQGSSPLHF.